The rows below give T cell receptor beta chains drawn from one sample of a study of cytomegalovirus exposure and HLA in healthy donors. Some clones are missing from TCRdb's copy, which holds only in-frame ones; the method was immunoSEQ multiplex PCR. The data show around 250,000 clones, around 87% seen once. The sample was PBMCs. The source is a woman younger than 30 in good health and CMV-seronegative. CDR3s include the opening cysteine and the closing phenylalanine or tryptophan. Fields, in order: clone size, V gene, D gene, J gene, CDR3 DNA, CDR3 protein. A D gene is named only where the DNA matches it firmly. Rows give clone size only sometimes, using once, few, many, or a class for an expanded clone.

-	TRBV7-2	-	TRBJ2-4	TGTGCCAGCAGAGAGGGTCCAGCCAAAAACATTCAGTACTTC	CASREGPAKNIQYF
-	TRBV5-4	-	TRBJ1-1	TGTGCCAGCAGCTTGGAGAGAGGCACTGAAGCTTTCTTT	CASSLERGTEAFF
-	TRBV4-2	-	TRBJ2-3	TGTGCCAGCAGCCAAGCCGTCAGGAGGGGCCTCAATACTGATACGCAGTATTTT	CASSQAVRRGLNTDTQYF
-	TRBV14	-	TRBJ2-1	TGTGCCAGCAGCCAAGACCTTCCCTTGAATGAGCAGTTCTTC	CASSQDLPLNEQFF
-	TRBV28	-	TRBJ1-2	TGTGCCAGCAGTTTCGCCGGAGGGAATGGTGGCTACACCTTC	CASSFAGGNGGYTF
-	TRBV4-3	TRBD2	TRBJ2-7	TGCGCCAGCAGCCGCCAGACTAGCGGTATACCCTACGAGCAGTACTTC	CASSRQTSGIPYEQYF
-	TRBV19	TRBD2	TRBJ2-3	TGTGCCAGTACCCCGTCGGAGCGGGGGGGGGATACGCAGTATTTT	CASTPSERGGDTQYF
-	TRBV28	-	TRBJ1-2	TGTGCCAGCAGTCAAATCACTGGGACACCAGTATATGGCTACACCTTC	CASSQITGTPVYGYTF
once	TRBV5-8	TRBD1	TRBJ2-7	TGTGCCAGCAGCCCTCCGGACAGGGGGAACCGTGAGTCCTACGAGCAGTACTTC	CASSPPDRGNRESYEQYF
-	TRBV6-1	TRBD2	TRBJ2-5	TGTGCCAGCAGTGTCACTAGCGGGGGGGCCGGGACCCAGTACTTC	CASSVTSGGAGTQYF
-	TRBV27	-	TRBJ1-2	TGTGCCAGCAGTCGGACCCCACAGGGTTTTCCCAACTATGGCTACACCTTC	CASSRTPQGFPNYGYTF
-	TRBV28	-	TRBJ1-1	TGTGCCAGCAGTTTATATTCCAGCGCTGAAGCTTTCTTT	CASSLYSSAEAFF
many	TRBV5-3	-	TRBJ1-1	TGTGCCAGAAGCTTGACAAAAATGAACACTGAAGCTTTCTTT	CARSLTKMNTEAFF
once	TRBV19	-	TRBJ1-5	TGTGCCAGTAGTATAGGGGCACAGGGCTTCGAGGGGTCCCAGCATTTT	CASSIGAQGFEGSQHF
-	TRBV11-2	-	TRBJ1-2	TGTGCCAGCAGCTCCCTTCGAGGGCAGCATGGCTACACCTTC	CASSSLRGQHGYTF
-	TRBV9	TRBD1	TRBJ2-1	TGTGCCAGCAGCGTAAACCACAGAGGACAGGGGGCGGACAATGAGCAGTTCTTC	CASSVNHRGQGADNEQFF
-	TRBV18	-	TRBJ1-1	TGTGCCAGCTCACCATCACTCGTCGAAGCTTTCTTT	CASSPSLVEAFF
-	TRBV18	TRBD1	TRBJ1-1	TGTGCCAGCTCACCATACAGGGGGCCCACTGAAGCTTTCTTT	CASSPYRGPTEAFF
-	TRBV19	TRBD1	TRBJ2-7	TGTGCCAGTAGTAGGGCCGGGACAGGGAGGTCCTACGAGCAGTACTTC	CASSRAGTGRSYEQYF
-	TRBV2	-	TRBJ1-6	TGTGCCAGCAAGACAGATATTTATAATTCACCCCTCCACTTT	CASKTDIYNSPLHF
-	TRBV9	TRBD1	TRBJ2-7	TGTGCCAGCAGCGTAGGGGACAGCGAGCAGTACTTC	CASSVGDSEQYF
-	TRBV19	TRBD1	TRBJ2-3	TGTGCCAGTAGTATTCGGACAGGGGCAGATACGCAGTATTTT	CASSIRTGADTQYF
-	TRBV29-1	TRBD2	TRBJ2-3	TGCAGCGAACTCACTAGCGGGGTAGATACGCAGTATTTT	CSELTSGVDTQYF
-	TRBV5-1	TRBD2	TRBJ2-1	TGCGCCAGCAGCTTGGCGGCGGGGGGGCTTGAGCAGTTCTTC	CASSLAAGGLEQFF
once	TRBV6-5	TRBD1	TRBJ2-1	TGTGCCAGCAGTTTCTCTAACAGGGGGGAGCAGTTCTTC	CASSFSNRGEQFF
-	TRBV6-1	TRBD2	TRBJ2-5	TGTGCCAGCAGTCGAGAGATACTAGCGGCGGAGACCCAGTACTTC	CASSREILAAETQYF
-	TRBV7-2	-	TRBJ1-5	TGTGCCAGCAGCTTAGAGGGGGGGAATCAGCCCCAGCATTTT	CASSLEGGNQPQHF
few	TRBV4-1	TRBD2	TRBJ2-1	TGCGCCAGCAGTACCCTAGCGGGGGGGCCGAATGAGCAGTTCTTC	CASSTLAGGPNEQFF
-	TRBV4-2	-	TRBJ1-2	TGTGCCAGCAGCCAAGCAACAGGGCCGAACTATGGCTACACCTTC	CASSQATGPNYGYTF
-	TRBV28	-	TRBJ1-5	TGTGCCAGCAGTTTGAGGGGAGGCGGCAATCAGCCCCAGCATTTT	CASSLRGGGNQPQHF
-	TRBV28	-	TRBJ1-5	TGTGCCAGCATTCCGGACAGTTCGGCGAATCAGCCCCAGCATTTT	CASIPDSSANQPQHF
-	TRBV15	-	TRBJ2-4	TGTGCCACCAGCGTCCGCCGTGAGCTAGAGCCTTCCAAAAACATTCAGTACTTC	CATSVRRELEPSKNIQYF
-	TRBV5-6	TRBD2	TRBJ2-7	TGTGCCAGCAGCTCACCTGGTTTTTTGTCTGGCGGGGGGAGTGGCGAGCAGTACTTC	CASSSPGFLSGGGSGEQYF
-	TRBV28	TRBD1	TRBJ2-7	TGTGCCAGCAGTTTATCCTTCCGGACAGGGGTGACCTACGAGCAGTACTTC	CASSLSFRTGVTYEQYF
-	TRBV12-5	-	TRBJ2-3	TGTGCTAGTGGTTTGGAGCTTAGCACAGATACGCAGTATTTT	CASGLELSTDTQYF
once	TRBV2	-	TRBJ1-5	TGTGCCAGCAGGCAGACAGATAATAGCAATCAGCCCCAGCATTTT	CASRQTDNSNQPQHF